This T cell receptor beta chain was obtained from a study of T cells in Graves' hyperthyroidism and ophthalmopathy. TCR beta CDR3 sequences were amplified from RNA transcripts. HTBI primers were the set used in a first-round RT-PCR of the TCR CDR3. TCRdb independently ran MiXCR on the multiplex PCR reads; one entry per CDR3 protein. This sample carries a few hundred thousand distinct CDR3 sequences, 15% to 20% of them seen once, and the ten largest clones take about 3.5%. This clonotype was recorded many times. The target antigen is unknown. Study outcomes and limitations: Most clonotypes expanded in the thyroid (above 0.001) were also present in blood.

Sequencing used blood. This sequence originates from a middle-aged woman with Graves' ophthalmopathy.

For the CDR3, the DNA is TGCAGCGTTATGGTTCAGGGGAGCACCGGGGAGCTGTTTTTT. The encoded protein is CSVMVQGSTGELFF. The chain links TRBV29-1 to TRBJ2-2, with TRBD1 as a possible D gene (6 bases). The CDR3 runs 14 residues. The germline CDR1 and CDR2 sequences are SQVTM and ANQGSEA. V was cut by 5 bases and J by 4 bases, with 14 bases left in between.